This T cell receptor (beta chain) is from a study of blood T cell repertoires in COVID-19. Study-wide background: Researchers got acute and convalescent COVID-19 samples from the United States, Italy and Spain. In each case, the material was cDNA or gDNA derived from T cells, B-cell-depleted T cells, or PBMCs.

Produced via immunoSEQ multiplex PCR; TCRdb's table is partial and in-frame only. The sample shows just over 60,000 clones, over 60% of them seen only once. V lost 2 bases and J lost 10, with 8 bases in between. This CDR3 region has 12 residues. CDR1 and CDR2 (germline): MDHEN, SYDVKM. The Seattle patients, enrolled during active infection, were followed longitudinally. J is TRBJ2-2 and V is TRBV28; D not resolved. The sequence was collected from a young man with COVID-19, enrolled during active disease. Sequencing was carried out using peripheral blood. The CDR3 protein is CASSLGAAELFF. Here the CDR3 DNA reads TGTGCCAGCAGTTTAGGCGCGGCGGAGCTGTTTTTT.